The clone carrying this TCR beta chain was observed a few times. Trimming stripped 2 bases from V and 2 bases from J, with 9 bases between. CDR1 is DFQATT and CDR2 is SNEGSKA in the germline V gene (reference sequence). This CDR3 is 14 amino acids long. Next came a second PCR, run for roughly 7 to 12 cycles, which used a sample-barcoded 5' primer along with a J-beta primer mix. Individual samples furnished no less than 2.5 million CDR3-containing paired-end reads apiece. TCRdb reprocessed the 5' RACE reads with MiXCR, giving one entry per CDR3 protein. Among 600,000 to 1,000,000 distinct CDR3 sequences, roughly 25% were seen once, and the ten largest hold approximately 3.7%. This sample is drawn from a study of blood T cells in healthy people across ages. All donors came from Russia, were Caucasian and healthy, and spanned ages about 6 to 95. The sample also formed part of further work on T cells of mothers and their children.

This TCR derives from a boy between 10 and 17 years old in good health. Material: blood. The J gene is TRBJ2-2, the V gene TRBV20-1; D call uncertain. The CDR3 nucleotides are TGCAGTGCTAGAAGGGCGACTAACACCGGGGAGCTGTTTTTT. Its protein is CSARRATNTGELFF.